This TCR beta chain comes out of a study of T cells in Graves' hyperthyroidism and ophthalmopathy. Uncontrolled infection, other autoimmune disease, pregnancy or lactation barred patients from enrollment. The source of the PBMCs was over 8.5 ml of fresh peripheral blood. The TCR beta CDR3 regions underwent amplification using RNA transcripts as the source. First-round RT-PCR with HTBI primers amplified the TCR CDR3 region. TCRdb called the multiplex PCR reads again in MiXCR, with one record for every CDR3 protein. The sample carries roughly 800,000 distinct CDR3 sequences, more than 30% recorded once. This CDR3 contains 15 residues. V dropped 5 bases and J dropped 4; count of bases not matched to a gene: 9. Looked up from germline, CDR1 is DFQATT and CDR2 is SNEGSKA (reference sequence).

This TCR came from a man younger than 35 with Graves' hyperthyroidism. The rearrangement joins TRBV20-1 to TRBJ1-1, with 11 bases fitting TRBD1. The sample taken for sequencing was blood. CDR3 DNA: TGCAGTGCTTACAGCCCGGGACAGGGGGTCACTGAAGCTTTCTTT. It is translated as CSAYSPGQGVTEAFF.